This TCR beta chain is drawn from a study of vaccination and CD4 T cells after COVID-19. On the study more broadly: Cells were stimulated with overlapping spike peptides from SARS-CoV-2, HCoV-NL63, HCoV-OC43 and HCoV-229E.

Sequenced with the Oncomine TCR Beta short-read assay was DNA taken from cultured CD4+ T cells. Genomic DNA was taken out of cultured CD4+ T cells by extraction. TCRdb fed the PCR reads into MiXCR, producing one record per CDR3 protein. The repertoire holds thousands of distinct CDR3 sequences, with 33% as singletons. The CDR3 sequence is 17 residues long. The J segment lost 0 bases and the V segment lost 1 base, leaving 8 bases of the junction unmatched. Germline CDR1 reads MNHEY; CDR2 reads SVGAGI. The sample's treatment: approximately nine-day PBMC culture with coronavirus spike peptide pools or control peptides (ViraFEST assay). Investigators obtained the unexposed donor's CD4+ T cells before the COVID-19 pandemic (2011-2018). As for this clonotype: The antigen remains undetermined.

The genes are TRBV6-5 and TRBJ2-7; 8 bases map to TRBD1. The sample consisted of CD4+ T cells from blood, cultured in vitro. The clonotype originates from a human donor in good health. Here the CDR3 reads CASSYLDGQGSSYEQYF. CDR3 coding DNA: TGTGCCAGCAGTTACTTAGACGGACAGGGCTCCTCCTACGAGCAGTACTTC.